These T cell receptor beta chains were read from a single sample in a study of T cell responses to AZD1222 COVID-19 vaccine. Sequencing used immunoSEQ multiplex PCR; TCRdb keeps in-frame clones, though not all of them. This table has 120,000 to 150,000 clones, roughly four fifths appearing once. Specimen: peripheral blood, collected on day 0 of MenACWY control vaccination. The receptors derive from an adult in good health. The CDR3 runs from the conserved cysteine through the conserved F or W. A D gene is named only where the DNA matches it firmly. Expanded clones get a size class; other rows say once, few or many, or leave the size out.

j_gene | v_gene | abundance | d_gene | CDR3aa | CDR3nt
TRBJ2-2 | TRBV5-4 | NA | NA | CASSLGGYGGTGELFF | TGTGCCAGCAGCTTGGGAGGGTATGGGGGAACCGGGGAGCTGTTTTTT
TRBJ1-1 | TRBV7-2 | NA | NA | CASSFGQLMNTEAFF | TGTGCCAGCAGCTTTGGGCAGCTTATGAACACTGAAGCTTTCTTT
TRBJ1-5 | TRBV5-1 | NA | TRBD1 | CASSLEGGGQPQHF | TGCGCCAGCAGCTTGGAAGGGGGCGGACAGCCCCAGCATTTT
TRBJ1-5 | TRBV10-3 | once | NA | CAIRQGDSNQPQHF | TGTGCCATCAGACAGGGTGATAGCAATCAGCCCCAGCATTTT
TRBJ1-2 | TRBV6-5 | NA | TRBD1 | CASTTDRAGYGYTF | TGTGCCAGCACCACTGACAGGGCTGGGTATGGCTACACCTTC
TRBJ2-1 | TRBV4-1 | NA | TRBD2 | CASSQESSGGGPRNEQFF | TGCGCCAGCAGCCAGGAAAGCAGCGGGGGGGGACCTCGCAATGAGCAGTTCTTC
TRBJ2-1 | TRBV15 | NA | NA | CATTTEKSWAGNEQFF | TGTGCCACCACCACAGAAAAATCGTGGGCGGGCAATGAGCAGTTCTTC
TRBJ2-3 | TRBV4-1 | NA | TRBD2 | CASSQEFASGGTDTQYF | TGCGCCAGCAGCCAAGAGTTCGCCAGCGGGGGTACAGATACGCAGTATTTT
TRBJ1-6 | TRBV5-1 | NA | NA | CASSRAGRSPLHF | TGCGCCAGCAGCCGGGCAGGGCGATCACCCCTCCACTTT
TRBJ1-4 | TRBV3-1/TRBV3-2 | NA | NA | CASSQDRGRTNEKLFF | TGTGCCAGCAGCCAAGATCGGGGTCGAACTAATGAAAAACTGTTTTTT
TRBJ2-5 | TRBV18 | NA | TRBD2 | CASSPIAGGETQYF | TGTGCCAGCTCACCCATAGCGGGCGGGGAGACCCAGTACTTC
TRBJ2-7 | TRBV11-2 | once | NA | CASSPGLGDYEQYF | TGTGCCAGCAGTCCGGGACTGGGAGACTACGAGCAGTACTTC
TRBJ2-2 | TRBV2 | NA | NA | CASSAHTGAEGLFF | TGTGCCAGCAGTGCACATACAGGGGCGGAGGGGCTGTTTTTT
TRBJ2-6 | TRBV13 | once | NA | CASSLVSGANVLTF | TGTGCCAGCAGCTTAGTCTCTGGGGCCAACGTCCTGACTTTC
TRBJ2-5 | TRBV5-6 | NA | NA | CASSPMRAETQYF | TGTGCCAGCAGCCCCATGCGGGCGGAGACCCAGTACTTC
TRBJ1-2 | TRBV19 | NA | NA | CASSVRGTDNYGYTF | TGTGCCAGTAGCGTCCGCGGGACGGATAACTATGGCTACACCTTC
TRBJ1-5 | TRBV28 | NA | NA | CASSLSPALVPQHF | TGTGCCAGCAGTTTATCCCCCGCGCTCGTGCCCCAGCATTTT
TRBJ2-3 | TRBV3-1/TRBV3-2 | NA | NA | CASSRSGTYRTDTQYF | TGTGCCAGCAGCCGATCCGGGACTTATCGCACAGATACGCAGTATTTT
TRBJ2-1 | TRBV4-1 | NA | TRBD1 | CASSQEGTGGEQFF | TGCGCCAGCAGCCAAGAGGGGACAGGGGGCGAGCAGTTCTTC
TRBJ2-1 | TRBV6-1 | NA | NA | CASSEEGTYNEQFF | TGTGCCAGCAGTGAAGAGGGTACCTACAATGAGCAGTTCTTC
TRBJ1-3 | TRBV4-2 | NA | NA | CASSHLGTSSSGSTIYF | TGTGCCAGCAGCCATCTCGGGACGTCCAGCTCTGGAAGCACCATATATTTT
TRBJ2-5 | TRBV24-1 | few | TRBD1 | CATSDSGTGGEETQYF | TGTGCCACCAGTGATTCCGGGACAGGGGGGGAGGAGACCCAGTACTTC
TRBJ1-1 | TRBV3-1/TRBV3-2 | NA | NA | CASSQEGRWNTEAFF | TGTGCCAGCAGCCAAGAGGGTAGGTGGAACACTGAAGCTTTCTTT
TRBJ1-6 | TRBV5-4 | NA | NA | CASSLGGSYNSPLHF | TGTGCCAGCAGCTTGGGGGGCTCCTATAATTCACCCCTCCACTTT
TRBJ1-6 | TRBV7-2 | NA | NA | CASSLQEGPNSPLHF | TGTGCCAGCAGCTTACAAGAGGGGCCCAATTCACCCCTCCACTTT
TRBJ1-4 | TRBV5-8 | NA | NA | CASSLWGAGEKLFF | TGTGCCAGCAGCTTGTGGGGGGCTGGGGAAAAACTGTTTTTT
TRBJ2-5 | TRBV28 | NA | NA | CASSFGGLGETQYF | TGTGCCAGCAGTTTTGGGGGCCTCGGAGAGACCCAGTACTTC
TRBJ2-3 | TRBV3-1/TRBV3-2 | once | TRBD2 | CASSATSGGFTDTQYF | TGTGCCAGCAGCGCGACTAGCGGGGGGTTCACAGATACGCAGTATTTT
TRBJ1-5 | TRBV5-5 | NA | NA | CASSLAGGAGQPQHF | TGTGCCAGCAGCTTGGCCGGGGGGGCCGGGCAGCCCCAGCATTTT
TRBJ1-5 | TRBV7-8 | few | NA | CASSPRRGASNQPQHF | TGTGCCAGCAGCCCGAGACGAGGGGCGAGCAATCAGCCCCAGCATTTT
TRBJ2-1 | TRBV9 | NA | TRBD2 | CASSVGGREYNEQFF | TGTGCCAGCAGCGTAGGTGGGAGGGAATACAATGAGCAGTTCTTC
TRBJ1-6 | TRBV18 | NA | TRBD1 | CASSSGQSGYDNSPLHF | TGTGCCAGCTCATCGGGACAGAGCGGCTATGATAATTCACCCCTCCACTTT
TRBJ2-3 | TRBV2 | NA | NA | CASSPDGAATDTQYF | TGTGCCAGCAGTCCGGACGGCGCTGCGACAGATACGCAGTATTTT
TRBJ2-5 | TRBV18 | NA | TRBD1 | CASSPGQGKKTQYF | TGTGCCAGCTCACCGGGACAGGGGAAAAAGACCCAGTACTTC
TRBJ1-3 | TRBV5-4 | NA | NA | CASSLLGSGGNTIYF | TGTGCCAGCAGCTTGTTAGGTTCCGGTGGAAACACCATATATTTT
TRBJ2-3 | TRBV9 | NA | NA | CASSVGADTQYF | TGTGCCAGCAGCGTAGGTGCAGATACGCAGTATTTT
TRBJ2-4 | TRBV7-9 | NA | NA | CASSPGGFQYF | TGTGCCAGCAGCCCTGGGGGATTTCAGTACTTC
TRBJ1-3 | TRBV5-6 | NA | NA | CASKLVGAGNTIYF | TGTGCCAGCAAATTAGTGGGTGCTGGAAACACCATATATTTT
TRBJ1-2 | TRBV5-1 | NA | NA | CASSLEGSYGYTF | TGCGCCAGCAGCTTGGAGGGTAGCTATGGCTACACCTTC
TRBJ1-5 | TRBV7-2 | NA | NA | CASSLAGGQPQHF | TGTGCCAGCAGCTTAGCGGGTGGGCAGCCCCAGCATTTT
TRBJ1-4 | TRBV4-1 | once | NA | CASSPREGVGEKLFF | TGCGCCAGCAGCCCTCGGGAGGGGGTGGGTGAAAAACTGTTTTTT
TRBJ2-3 | TRBV5-1 | NA | NA | CASSSGLPLRTDTQYF | TGCGCCAGCAGCTCGGGCCTCCCTTTGAGGACAGATACGCAGTATTTT
TRBJ2-1 | TRBV10-2 | NA | NA | CASREGLEQFF | TGCGCCAGCAGGGAGGGACTTGAGCAGTTCTTC
TRBJ2-5 | TRBV7-9 | NA | NA | CASSFKGSHQETQYF | TGTGCCAGCAGCTTCAAGGGTTCCCACCAAGAGACCCAGTACTTC
TRBJ2-7 | TRBV10-3 | NA | NA | CATTPDKGYEQYF | TGTGCCACGACACCGGACAAGGGCTACGAGCAGTACTTC
TRBJ2-3 | TRBV19 | NA | TRBD2 | CASSSTSAGTQYF | TGTGCCAGTAGTTCAACTAGCGCGGGTACGCAGTATTTT
TRBJ1-1 | TRBV5-1 | NA | TRBD1 | CASSKDRTYTEAFF | TGCGCCAGCAGCAAGGACAGGACGTACACTGAAGCTTTCTTT
TRBJ1-6 | TRBV6-6 | NA | TRBD1 | CASSYGRDRGSPLHF | TGTGCCAGCAGTTACGGCCGGGACAGAGGTTCACCCCTCCACTTT
TRBJ1-2 | TRBV7-6 | NA | NA | CASSLGGAVGYTF | TGTGCCAGCAGCTTAGGGGGGGCAGTCGGCTACACCTTC
TRBJ2-5 | TRBV7-9 | few | NA | CASSSATKWRVGEETQYF | TGTGCCAGCAGCTCTGCGACGAAGTGGAGAGTAGGTGAAGAGACCCAGTACTTC
TRBJ1-1 | TRBV7-8 | NA | NA | CASSSGTNTEAFF | TGTGCCAGCAGCTCCGGGACGAACACTGAAGCTTTCTTT
TRBJ1-2 | TRBV14 | NA | NA | CASSQSDLLFGYTF | TGTGCCAGCAGCCAAAGTGATCTGCTATTTGGCTACACCTTC
TRBJ1-3 | TRBV19 | once | NA | CASTSPTSGNTIYF | TGTGCCAGTACCTCCCCGACCTCTGGAAACACCATATATTTT